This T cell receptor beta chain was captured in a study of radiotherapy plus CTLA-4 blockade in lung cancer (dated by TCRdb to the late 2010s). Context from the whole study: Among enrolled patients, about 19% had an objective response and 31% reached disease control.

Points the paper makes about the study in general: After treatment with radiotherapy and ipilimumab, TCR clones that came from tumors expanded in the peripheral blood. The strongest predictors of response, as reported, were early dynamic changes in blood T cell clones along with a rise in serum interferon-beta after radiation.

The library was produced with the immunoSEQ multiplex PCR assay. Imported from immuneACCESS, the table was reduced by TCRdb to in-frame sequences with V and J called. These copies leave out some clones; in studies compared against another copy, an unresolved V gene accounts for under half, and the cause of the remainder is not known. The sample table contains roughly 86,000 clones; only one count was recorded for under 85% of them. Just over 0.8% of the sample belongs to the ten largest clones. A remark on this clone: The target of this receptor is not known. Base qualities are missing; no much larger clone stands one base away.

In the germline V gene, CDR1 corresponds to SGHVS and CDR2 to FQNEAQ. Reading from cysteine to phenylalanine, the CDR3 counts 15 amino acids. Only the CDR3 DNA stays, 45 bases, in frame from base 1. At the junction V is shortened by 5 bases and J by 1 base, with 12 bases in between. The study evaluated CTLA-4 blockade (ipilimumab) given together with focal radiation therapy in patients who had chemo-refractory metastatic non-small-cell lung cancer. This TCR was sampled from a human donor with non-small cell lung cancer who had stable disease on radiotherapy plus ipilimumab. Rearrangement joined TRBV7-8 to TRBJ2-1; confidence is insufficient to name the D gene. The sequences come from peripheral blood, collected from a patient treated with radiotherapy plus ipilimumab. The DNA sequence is TGTGCCAGCAGCCGCTTTGAGACTTCCTACAATGAGCAGTTCTTC. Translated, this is CASSRFETSYNEQFF.